What follows are 22 T cell receptor beta chains derived from one specimen sequenced in a study of radiotherapy plus CTLA-4 blockade in lung cancer (dated by TCRdb to 2016 to 2018). Library preparation used the immunoSEQ multiplex PCR assay. TCRdb took this table from immuneACCESS and kept in-frame rearrangements with V and J called. Such tables lack part of the clones; where checked against another copy, unresolved V genes explain under half of the gap, and the rest is unexplained. Recorded for this sample are about 49,000 clones; around 83% of them occurred a single time. The top ten constitute roughly a quarter of the sample. The input for sequencing was peripheral blood, taken from a patient treated with radiotherapy plus ipilimumab. These TCRs come from a human donor with non-small cell lung cancer whose response to radiotherapy plus ipilimumab could not be evaluated.

This clone ranks as medium-sized. The rearrangement uses TRBV4-3 and TRBJ1-2; TRBD1 matches 7 bases. J lost 8 bases, V lost 0 bases, and 9 bases had no gene match. CDR1 is LGHNA, CDR2 YSLEER, per germline. The CDR3 loop spans 15 amino acids. CDR3 in DNA: TGCGCCAGCAGCCAAGAAGGGCAGGGGGAGCGGGGCTACACCTTC. Protein: CASSQEGQGERGYTF.

J is TRBJ1-2 and V is TRBV28, with 8 bases fitting TRBD1. V lost 0 bases to trimming and J lost 8 bases; unmatched junction nucleotides: 8. Germline V lookup: CDR1 MDHEN, CDR2 SYDVKM. The CDR3 spans 15 residues. The CDR3 nucleotides read TGTGCCAGCAGTTTATGGCAGGGACAGGTGGGGGGCTACACCTTC. Translating gives CASSLWQGQVGGYTF.

The chain joins TRBV5-4 to TRBJ2-3; 7 positions agree with TRBD1. Germline CDR1 reads SGHNT; CDR2 reads YYREEE (reference sequence). The CDR3 is made up of 14 amino acids. V was clipped by 2 bases and J by 4 bases; unmatched bases: 4. The CDR3 nucleotides read TGTGCCAGCAGCTTCGACAGGGCCTCAGATACGCAGTATTTT. It specifies CASSFDRASDTQYF.

This chain connects TRBV5-1 to TRBJ1-2; 9 nucleotides align to TRBD1. Per the germline V gene, CDR1 is SGHRS and CDR2 is YFSETQ. The CDR3 contains 16 residues. The trim removed 0 bases at V and 8 bases at J, leaving 11 bases unmatched. The CDR3 DNA reads as TGCGCCAGCAGCTTGGTGGCACAGGGGGCGCGAAACGGCTACACCTTC. Its translation: CASSLVAQGARNGYTF.

The chain uses TRBV27 and TRBJ2-3; D unclear. V shed 0 bases and J shed 2 bases, with 3 bases lying between them. Germline lookup yields CDR1 MNHEY and CDR2 SMNVEV (reference sequence). The CDR3 is made up of 13 amino acids. CDR3 residues: CASSLSLTDTQYF. The CDR3 DNA reads TGTGCCAGCAGTTTATCTCTCACAGATACGCAGTATTTT.

This clone was recorded once. The chain employs TRBV28 and TRBJ1-3, with TRBD1 as a possible D gene (5 bases). Trimming removed 2 bases from V and 2 bases from J, with 13 bases in between. The CDR3 is 16 amino acids. Germline CDR1 reads MDHEN; CDR2 reads SYDVKM. CDR3 residues: CASSLAYRTTGNTIYF. CDR3 nucleotides: TGTGCCAGCAGTTTAGCCTACAGGACCACTGGAAACACCATATATTTT.

The sample holds a few counts of this clone. The genes are TRBV11-3 and TRBJ2-7; D may be TRBD2 (5 bases). This CDR3 region has 15 residues. Germline V gene lookup returns CDR1 SGHNT and CDR2 YENEEA. V gave up 1 base and J gave up 0 bases, with 10 bases separating them. The CDR3 region is CASSLGVGSSYEQYF. The DNA of the CDR3 is TGTGCCAGCAGCTTAGGGGTGGGGAGCTCCTACGAGCAGTACTTC.

The chain is built from TRBV5-1 and TRBJ2-7, with 7 bases identical to TRBD2. Germline assignment: CDR1 SGHRS and CDR2 YFSETQ. This CDR3 spans 13 amino acids. J gave up 3 bases and V 1 base, and 1 base lay outside the gene matches. In DNA, the CDR3 is TGCGCCAGCAGCTTGTCGGGGGGCTACGAGCAGTACTTC. It specifies CASSLSGGYEQYF. The full variable domain, completed using reference TRBV5-1 and TRBJ2-7, is KAGVTQTPRYLIKTRGQQVTLSCSPISGHRSVSWYQQTPGQGLQFLFEYFSETQRNKGNFPGRFSGRQFSNSRSEMNVSTLELGDSALYLCASSLSGGYEQYFGPGTRLTVT.

The chain is built from TRBV6-1 and TRBJ2-7, with a weak D call TRBD2 (6 bases). This CDR3 is built from 15 residues. The V gene lost 5 bases and the J gene lost 0 bases, with 14 bases spanning the gap. CDR1 MNHNS and CDR2 SASEGT come from the germline V gene. CDR3 in amino acids: CASSQYRDSSYEQYF. The CDR3 bases are TGTGCCAGCAGTCAATACCGGGACTCCTCCTACGAGCAGTACTTC.

The chain links TRBV5-1 to TRBJ2-7; 7 nucleotides match TRBD1. J was trimmed by 0 bases and V by 5 bases; bases with no gene match: 8. The CDR3 consists of 15 residues. CDR1 is SGHRS, CDR2 YFSETQ, per germline. CDR3: CASRSGTESSYEQYF. In nucleotides, the CDR3 is TGCGCCAGCAGGTCAGGGACAGAGAGCTCCTACGAGCAGTACTTC.

The chain has TRBV18 and TRBJ2-3; a weak D match, TRBD1 (5 bases). The CDR3 runs to 15 residues. Trimming pared 3 bases from V and 2 bases from J, leaving 12 bases between. Germline CDR1 reads KGHSH; CDR2 reads LQKENI. CDR3 amino acids: CASSPRQGNTDTQYF. The CDR3 DNA sequence: TGTGCCAGCTCACCTCGGCAGGGCAACACAGATACGCAGTATTTT.

This clone was counted between two and nine times. The rearrangement links TRBV6-5 to TRBJ1-4; no clear D. In germline, CDR1 is MNHEY, CDR2 SVGAGI. Trimming stripped 6 bases from V and 8 bases from J, with 16 bases between. The CDR3 extends over 14 amino acids. CDR3 residues: CASSPWREGEKLFF. For the CDR3, the DNA is TGTGCCAGCAGCCCCTGGAGGGAGGGCGAAAAACTGTTTTTT.

V is TRBV7-2 and J is TRBJ1-3; D gene uncertain. The V and J ends lost 5 bases and 3 bases respectively, with 17 bases between them. The CDR3 contains 16 residues. Germline V gene sequence: CDR1 SGHTA, CDR2 FQGNSA. The DNA for the CDR3 is TGTGCCAGCAGCCGCGCTGGACTTTCAGGTGGAAACACCATATATTTT. It encodes CASSRAGLSGGNTIYF.

The chain joins TRBV9 to TRBJ2-3; 7 positions match TRBD2. The germline V gene encodes CDR1 SGDLS and CDR2 YYNGEE. This CDR3 has 15 amino acids. V was clipped by 0 bases and J by 4 bases; unmatched bases: 5. The CDR3 nucleotides read TGTGCCAGCAGCGTAGTGGCGGGAGCGGCAGATACGCAGTATTTT. Amino acid sequence: CASSVVAGAADTQYF.

This clone showed up just a few times. The rearrangement links TRBV15 to TRBJ2-1; 7 nucleotides agree with TRBD2. This CDR3 contains 16 residues. Germline V gene sequence: CDR1 LNHNV, CDR2 YYDKDF (reference sequence). V trimming: 6 bases; J trimming: 5 bases; junction bases outside the gene matches: 13. The CDR3 is CATSKPTTSTHNEQFF. The CDR3 DNA reads TGTGCCACCAGTAAACCTACGACTAGCACCCACAATGAGCAGTTCTTC.

The chain combines TRBV29-1 with TRBJ2-2, with 7 bases aligning to TRBD1. This CDR3 comprises 12 residues. CDR1 is SQVTM, CDR2 ANQGSEA, per germline. J lost 4 bases, V lost 6 bases, and 2 bases had no gene match. The DNA for the CDR3 is TGCAGCGTATGGGACAGCACCGGGGAGCTGTTTTTT. It translates to CSVWDSTGELFF.

This chain joins TRBV4-2 and TRBJ1-1; 7 positions match TRBD1. Germline V gives CDR1 LGHNA, CDR2 YNFKEQ. The V gene end was trimmed by 0 bases and the J gene end by 0 bases; junction bases not matched to a gene: 7. The CDR3 sequence is 17 residues long. The CDR3 loop reads CASSQDPSGQLNTEAFF. The CDR3 nucleotides read TGTGCCAGCAGCCAAGATCCCTCGGGACAGTTGAACACTGAAGCTTTCTTT.

This clone has only a few counts. The J gene is TRBJ1-5, the V gene TRBV10-3; a possible D gene is TRBD1 (6 bases). The CDR3 sequence is 13 residues long. CDR1 ENHRY and CDR2 SYGVKD come from the germline V gene. V lost 6 bases, J lost 4 bases, and 10 bases lay in between. This CDR3 is CAIRSGDNQPQHF. The DNA for the CDR3 is TGTGCCATCAGATCAGGGGATAATCAGCCCCAGCATTTT.

The chain combines TRBV2 with TRBJ2-1, with TRBD2 as a possible D gene (6 bases). This CDR3 spans 14 amino acids. Per germline, CDR1 SNHLY and CDR2 FYNNEI. V was trimmed by 3 bases and J by 14 bases, leaving 20 bases between them. CDR3 loop: CASSDEMSGDRKFF. CDR3 nucleotide sequence: TGTGCCAGCAGTGACGAAATGTCGGGGGACCGGAAGTTCTTC.

The chain combines TRBV6-5 with TRBJ2-1; 8 bases match TRBD1. V was clipped by 3 bases and J by 0 bases; unmatched bases: 4. This CDR3 is 16 amino acids long. The germline CDR1 and CDR2 sequences are MNHEY and SVGAGI. Written as DNA, the CDR3 is TGTGCCAGCAGTTATATACAGGGGGACTCCTACAATGAGCAGTTCTTC. This translates into CASSYIQGDSYNEQFF.

The chain employs TRBV9 and TRBJ1-2, with 7 bases identical to TRBD1. V gave up 0 bases and J gave up 7 bases; unmatched junction bases: 9. Germline V gives CDR1 SGDLS, CDR2 YYNGEE. CDR3 length: 15 amino acids. CDR3 bases: TGTGCCAGCAGCGTAGGACGTCAGGGGGTAGCTGGCTACACCTTC. As protein: CASSVGRQGVAGYTF.

The J gene is TRBJ2-1, the V gene TRBV5-4; 7 bases fit TRBD2. This CDR3 is 15 amino acids long. Germline V gives CDR1 SGHNT, CDR2 YYREEE (reference sequence). V shed 10 bases, J shed 4 bases, and the junction held 14 bases outside the gene matches. This CDR3 reads CAGSAWASGYNEQFF. CDR3 coding DNA: TGTGCCGGTAGTGCATGGGCTAGCGGTTACAATGAGCAGTTCTTC. The full variable domain, with the rest looked up from reference TRBV5-4 and TRBJ2-1, is ETGVTQSPTHLIKTRGQQVTLRCSSQSGHNTVSWYQQALGQGPQFIFQYYREEENGRGNFPPRFSGLQFPNYSSELNVNALELDDSALYLCAGSAWASGYNEQFFGPGTRLTVL.